The 20 T cell receptor beta chains given below trace back to one sample, sequenced in a study of T-cell reconstitution after alpha-beta-depleted transplantation in children. Unique molecular identifiers were incorporated during preparation of the TCRbeta library. TCRdb re-called the PCR reads through MiXCR, storing one row per CDR3 protein. This sample has 500,000 to 600,000 distinct CDR3 sequences, with approximately 20% found just once. The sequencing here drew on PBMCs from the stem cell graft donor, taken from the stem cell graft. Receptors originate from a human donor who donated a stem cell graft to a child with acute lymphoblastic leukemia.

This clonotype has just a few counts. The J gene is TRBJ2-1, the V gene TRBV27, with 7 positions matching TRBD2. The length of the CDR3 is 14 residues. V dropped 5 bases and J dropped 8; count of bases not matched to a gene: 9. The germline CDR1 and CDR2 sequences are MNHEY and SMNVEV (reference sequence). The CDR3 DNA reads TGTGCCAGCAGTCCCGGACTAGTAGTCTATGAGCAGTTCTTC. The encoded protein is CASSPGLVVYEQFF.

Only a few counts were recorded for this clonotype. The rearrangement links TRBV29-1 to TRBJ2-3; 9 bases fit TRBD1. V was clipped by 6 bases and J by 3 bases; unmatched bases: 4. Germline-derived CDR1 and CDR2 are SQVTM and ANQGSEA. This CDR3 spans 13 amino acids. The CDR3 bases are TGCAGCGTCGGGGGACAGGGTACAGATACGCAGTATTTT. It specifies CSVGGQGTDTQYF.

J is TRBJ2-1 and V is TRBV30, with 7 bases aligning to TRBD2. V gave up 0 bases and J gave up 5 bases; unmatched junction bases: 13. The germline V gene has CDR1 GTSNPN and CDR2 SVGIG (reference sequence). CDR3 length equals 17 residues. Here the CDR3 reads CAWSVYVGGLADNEQFF. The CDR3 DNA sequence: TGTGCCTGGAGTGTATATGTCGGAGGGCTAGCGGACAATGAGCAGTTCTTC.

The V and J genes are TRBV7-9 and TRBJ2-2, with 7 bases matching TRBD2. The length of the CDR3 is 15 residues. The V gene's germline CDR1 is SEHNR and CDR2 FQNEAQ (reference sequence). V was pared by 5 bases and J by 6 bases, with 9 bases of the junction left unmatched. Here the CDR3 reads CASSDTGREAGELFF. The CDR3 bases are TGTGCCAGCAGCGATACGGGACGGGAGGCCGGGGAGCTGTTTTTT.

This clonotype was seen a handful of times. The chain uses TRBV7-2 and TRBJ2-2; D perhaps matches TRBD2 (6 bases). This CDR3 region has 15 residues. The germline V gene has CDR1 SGHTA and CDR2 FQGNSA. V shed 5 bases and J shed 7 bases, with 17 bases lying between them. The CDR3 DNA sequence: TGTGCCAGCAGCCCCTGGGAGGCGATCGACGGGGAGCTGTTTTTT. Translating gives CASSPWEAIDGELFF.

The chain is built from TRBV5-1 and TRBJ1-2; the D gene is possibly TRBD1 (6 bases). The V and J ends lost 2 bases and 2 bases respectively, with 13 bases between them. The CDR3 contains 15 residues. The germline V gene encodes CDR1 SGHRS and CDR2 YFSETQ. Written as DNA, the CDR3 is TGCGCCAGCAGCTTATCTTTTGGGACAAACTATGGCTACACCTTC. Translated: CASSLSFGTNYGYTF.

In this sample, this clonotype turned up once. This chain connects TRBV6-1 to TRBJ2-5; D possibly corresponds to TRBD1 (7 bases). The length of the CDR3 is 15 residues. Trimming shortened V by 2 bases and J by 5 bases, and 15 bases separated the two germline ends. Germline CDR1 MNHNS, CDR2 SASEGT. The chain's CDR3 is CASSERETGRETQYF. As DNA, the CDR3 is TGTGCCAGCAGTGAACGGGAGACAGGGAGGGAGACCCAGTACTTC.

This clonotype showed up just a few times. This chain uses TRBV2 with TRBJ1-2; D not resolved. V gave up 6 bases and J gave up 2 bases, with 7 bases separating them. The CDR3 length is 12 residues. Germline V gene lookup returns CDR1 SNHLY and CDR2 FYNNEI. The CDR3 loop reads CASRQSNYGYTF. The CDR3, as DNA: TGTGCCAGCAGACAGTCGAACTATGGCTACACCTTC. Based on the CDR3 plus reference TRBV2 and TRBJ1-2, the full variable domain is EPEVTQTPSHQVTQMGQEVILRCVPISNHLYFYWYRQILGQKVEFLVSFYNNEISEKSEIFDDQFSVERPDGSNFTLKIRSTKLEDSAMYFCASRQSNYGYTFGSGTRLTVV.

V gene TRBV12-5 combines with J gene TRBJ2-5, with 9 bases fitting TRBD1. Trimming at V came to 1 base and at J to 5 bases, leaving 14 bases not matched to a gene. The germline V gene encodes CDR1 LGHNT and CDR2 FRNRAP. The CDR3 totals 18 residues. The CDR3 protein is CASGLGMGQGIVRETQYF. The CDR3 DNA reads as TGTGCTAGTGGTTTGGGTATGGGACAGGGTATCGTGAGGGAGACCCAGTACTTC.

J is TRBJ2-1 and V is TRBV5-4; 8 bases match TRBD2. The CDR3 sequence is 14 residues long. Germline V gene lookup returns CDR1 SGHNT and CDR2 YYREEE (reference sequence). V gave up 0 bases and J gave up 7 bases; unmatched junction bases: 3. The CDR3 here is CASSLEAGANEQFF. The DNA for the CDR3 is TGTGCCAGCAGCTTGGAAGCGGGAGCGAATGAGCAGTTCTTC.

The genes are TRBV12-3 or TRBV12-4 and TRBJ1-5; TRBD1 matches 7 bases. J gave up 4 bases and V 5 bases, and 8 bases lay outside the gene matches. This CDR3 has 15 amino acids. The CDR3 coding sequence is TGTGCCAGCAGTCCACAGGGGAGAGGTAATCAGCCCCAGCATTTT. Protein sequence: CASSPQGRGNQPQHF.

The table lists this clonotype with a few counts. The chain couples TRBV3-1 to TRBJ2-3; TRBD2 might be the D (6 bases). Germline CDR1 reads LGHDT; CDR2 reads YNNKEL (reference sequence). V lost 3 bases to trimming and J lost 2 bases, with 9 bases between them. The CDR3 is 14 amino acids. The DNA of the CDR3 is TGTGCCAGCAGCCACGGCGGGACCACAGATACGCAGTATTTT. Amino acid sequence: CASSHGGTTDTQYF.

This clonotype was observed a few times. V and J are TRBV6-5 and TRBJ1-2; D may be TRBD1 (5 bases). The germline V gene has CDR1 MNHEY and CDR2 SVGAGI. Trimming took off 4 bases at V and 4 bases at J, with 10 bases between the two ends. This CDR3 is 13 amino acids long. The CDR3 sequence: CASSLRGPYGYTF. Here the CDR3 DNA reads TGTGCCAGCAGTTTGAGGGGCCCCTATGGCTACACCTTC.

This clonotype was detected a few times. The chain is built from TRBV29-1 and TRBJ1-6; TRBD1 is a possible D gene (6 bases). Trimming removed 0 bases at V and 10 bases at J, with 19 bases between. Germline V gives CDR1 SQVTM, CDR2 ANQGSEA. There are 16 residues in the CDR3. CDR3: CSVEDPSSDSGSPLHF. The DNA for the CDR3 is TGCAGCGTTGAAGATCCATCCTCGGACAGTGGGTCACCCCTCCACTTT.

This clonotype was counted a single time. This chain links TRBV27 with TRBJ2-7; TRBD2 matches 12 bases. Germline V gene data show CDR1 as MNHEY and CDR2 as SMNVEV (reference sequence). This CDR3 is built from 19 residues. J lost 2 bases, V lost 3 bases, and 14 bases had no gene match. This CDR3 is CASSFRHGLAGTSAYEQYF. The CDR3 DNA reads TGTGCCAGCAGTTTCCGCCATGGACTAGCGGGAACCTCGGCCTACGAGCAGTACTTC.

The V and J genes are TRBV7-3 and TRBJ1-2; the match to TRBD1 covers 9 bases. Trimming cost V 2 bases and J 6 bases; bases outside gene matches: 13. The CDR3 loop spans 17 amino acids. Germline V CDR1 and CDR2: SGHTA, FQGTGA. CDR3 residues: CASSLEFSGQGPHGYTF. CDR3 coding DNA: TGTGCCAGCAGCTTAGAATTTTCCGGACAGGGGCCACATGGCTACACCTTC. Using reference TRBV7-3 and TRBJ1-2 for the parts outside the CDR3, the full variable domain is GAGVSQTPSNKVTEKGKYVELRCDPISGHTALYWYRQSLGQGPEFLIYFQGTGAADDSGLPNDRFFAVRPEGSVSTLKIQRTERGDSAVYLCASSLEFSGQGPHGYTFGSGTRLTVV.

This clonotype was recorded a few times. The gene calls are TRBV20-1 and TRBJ1-1, with 8 bases that match TRBD1. The J segment lost 4 bases and the V segment lost 2 bases, leaving 9 bases of the junction unmatched. This CDR3 is 15 amino acids long. Looked up from germline, CDR1 is DFQATT and CDR2 is SNEGSKA (reference sequence). CDR3 sequence (DNA): TGCAGTGCTAGAAGACAGGGGCATTGGGGCACTGAAGCTTTCTTT. Its protein product is CSARRQGHWGTEAFF.

This clonotype has only a few counts. V usage is TRBV5-1 and J usage is TRBJ1-5; a possible D gene is TRBD1 (5 bases). There are 15 residues in the CDR3. With 0 bases removed from V and 3 bases from J, the gap between germline ends came to 10 bases. Germline CDR1 is SGHRS and CDR2 is YFSETQ. The CDR3 region is CASSLGGEDNQPQHF. The CDR3 bases are TGCGCCAGCAGCTTGGGAGGGGAAGACAATCAGCCCCAGCATTTT.

V gene TRBV5-1 combines with J gene TRBJ2-1; 10 bases agree with TRBD2. The V gene end was trimmed by 0 bases and the J gene end by 5 bases; junction bases not matched to a gene: 2. CDR3 length: 15 residues. CDR1 and CDR2 (germline): SGHRS, YFSETQ. As DNA, the CDR3 is TGCGCCAGCAGCTTGGTAACTAGCGGGAACAATGAGCAGTTCTTC. Protein product: CASSLVTSGNNEQFF.

This chain uses TRBV7-2 with TRBJ1-2, with TRBD1 matching over 9 bases. Germline V CDR1 and CDR2: SGHTA, FQGNSA. The CDR3 length is 15 residues. Trimming cost V 3 bases and J 4 bases; bases outside gene matches: 6. DNA of the CDR3: TGTGCCAGCAGCTTCTGGGACAGGGAAGGCTATGGCTACACCTTC. Encoded protein: CASSFWDREGYGYTF. The variable domain in full, with the rest retrieved from reference TRBV7-2 and TRBJ1-2, is GAGVSQSPSNKVTEKGKDVELRCDPISGHTALYWYRQSLGQGLEFLIYFQGNSAPDKSGLPSDRFSAERTGGSVSTLTIQRTQQEDSAVYLCASSFWDREGYGYTFGSGTRLTVV.